These 23 T cell receptor beta chains came from one sample sequenced in a study of cytomegalovirus exposure and HLA in healthy donors. This PCR relied on a set of 60 Vbeta primers and 13 Jbeta primers. Repertoires were generated with immunoSEQ multiplex PCR, while TCRdb's copy carries only in-frame clones and drops some. The sample includes some 180,000 clones, just over 75% of them seen just once. Material: PBMCs. These receptors were taken from a man aged 18-30 years in good health and CMV-seronegative.

This chain connects TRBV10-2 to TRBJ2-7; 8 bases align to TRBD1. This CDR3 is built from 14 residues. Germline V CDR1 and CDR2: WSHSY, SAAADI. The ends lost 6 bases at V and 4 bases at J; junction bases unmatched: 8. CDR3 amino acids: CASREGQGAYEQYF. In DNA form, the CDR3 reads TGCGCCAGCAGGGAGGGGCAGGGGGCTTACGAGCAGTACTTC.

This clone occurred a few times. The gene calls are TRBV7-9 and TRBJ2-3; the D gene is possibly TRBD1 (6 bases). The CDR3 extends over 14 amino acids. Germline V gives CDR1 SEHNR, CDR2 FQNEAQ (reference sequence). The V end was cut by 5 bases, the J end by 0 bases, with 9 bases between. The CDR3 protein is CASSKTGSTDTQYF. The CDR3, as DNA: TGTGCCAGCAGCAAGACAGGTAGCACAGATACGCAGTATTTT.

This chain connects TRBV6-5 to TRBJ1-1, with 12 positions matching TRBD1. CDR3 length equals 13 residues. CDR1 and CDR2 from the germline V gene are MNHEY and SVGAGI. The V segment lost 6 bases and the J segment 11 bases; nucleotides outside the gene matches: 7. The CDR3 region has the DNA TGTGCCAGCAGCTTACCGGGACAGGGGGCGGCTTTCTTT. It codes for CASSLPGQGAAFF.

The gene calls are TRBV7-9 and TRBJ2-2; 9 nucleotides match TRBD2. Germline V gives CDR1 SEHNR, CDR2 FQNEAQ (reference sequence). Trimming cost V 5 bases and J 3 bases; bases outside gene matches: 7. The CDR3 consists of 16 residues. The CDR3 nucleotides read TGTGCCAGCAGCCTCCTGGCGGGAGGGGACACCGGGGAGCTGTTTTTT. Protein product: CASSLLAGGDTGELFF.

V usage is TRBV7-9 and J usage is TRBJ2-7; 9 bases agree with TRBD2. CDR3 length: 17 residues. The junction had 13 bases not matched to a gene; V was cut back by 5 bases and J by 2 bases. Germline assignment: CDR1 SEHNR and CDR2 FQNEAQ (reference sequence). The DNA of the CDR3 is TGTGCCAGCAGCCTCTTCTACGGGACTAGCAGAACCTACGAGCAGTACTTC. Protein sequence: CASSLFYGTSRTYEQYF.

This clone was recorded a few times. The chain combines TRBV19 with TRBJ1-1, with TRBD1 as a possible D gene (6 bases). The CDR3 covers 17 residues. V was cut by 5 bases and J by 1 base, with 20 bases left in between. From germline, CDR1 is LNHDA and CDR2 SQIVND (reference sequence). CDR3 coding DNA: TGTGCCAGTAGTCATCCGGGACACACATGGGGGAACACTGAAGCTTTCTTT. It codes for CASSHPGHTWGNTEAFF.

This sequence joins TRBV30 and TRBJ1-2; possibly TRBD1 for D (6 bases). The CDR3 is 14 amino acids. V lost 1 base, J lost 3 bases, and 12 bases lay in between. Per the germline V gene, CDR1 is GTSNPN and CDR2 is SVGIG (reference sequence). CDR3 sequence reads: CAWSALQGDYGYTF. CDR3 nucleotide sequence: TGTGCCTGGAGTGCCCTACAGGGAGACTATGGCTACACCTTC. The whole variable domain, filled in from reference TRBV30 and TRBJ1-2, reads SQTIHQWPATLVQPVGSPLSLECTVEGTSNPNLYWYRQAAGRGLQLLFYSVGIGQISSEVPQNLSASRPQDRQFILSSKKLLLSDSGFYLCAWSALQGDYGYTFGSGTRLTVV.

The CDR3 DNA follows: TGTGCCAGCAGCTTAGCGATAGGGGCAAACTATGGCTACACCTTC. As protein: CASSLAIGANYGYTF. This sequence joins TRBV7-9 and TRBJ1-2, with D tentatively TRBD1 (5 bases). Germline V gene data show CDR1 as SEHNR and CDR2 as FQNEAQ (reference sequence). The length of the CDR3 is 15 residues. V lost 0 bases and J lost 2, with 10 bases in between.

The rearrangement uses TRBV2 and TRBJ2-1, with 7 bases that match TRBD2. This CDR3 is 14 amino acids long. CDR1 is SNHLY, CDR2 FYNNEI, per germline. Germline trimming cut 6 bases from V and 3 bases from J; bases unmatched to any gene: 5. The CDR3 bases are TGTGCCAGCAGGGGACTAAGGGACTACAATGAGCAGTTCTTC. Translated, it gives CASRGLRDYNEQFF.

This rearrangement joins TRBV30 to TRBJ2-7; tentatively, D is TRBD1 (6 bases). V lost 4 bases to trimming and J lost 4 bases, with 17 bases between them. This CDR3 contains 14 residues. CDR1 and CDR2 (germline): GTSNPN, SVGIG (reference sequence). The CDR3 bases are TGTGCCTGGAATGGGGGCAGGGGCGGGTACGAGCAGTACTTC. As protein: CAWNGGRGGYEQYF.

CDR3 nucleotide sequence: TGTGCCAGCAGTTGGCCCTCCGGGACTGAAGCTTTCTTT. It yields the protein CASSWPSGTEAFF. The chain employs TRBV6-6 and TRBJ1-1; no firm D call. The CDR3 has 13 residues. The germline gives CDR1 MNHNY, CDR2 SVGAGI (reference sequence). V lost 4 bases, J lost 5 bases, and 11 bases lay in between.

The chain combines TRBV9 with TRBJ2-3, with TRBD2 identical over 7 bases. Germline CDR1 and CDR2: SGDLS and YYNGEE. This CDR3 contains 15 residues. The junction had 8 bases not matched to a gene; V was cut back by 0 bases and J by 7 bases. CDR3 nucleotide sequence: TGTGCCAGCAGCGTAGAGGTAGGGAGGGGATATACGCAGTATTTT. Its translation is CASSVEVGRGYTQYF.

In the case of this clone: The junction and the germline gene differ at one end; a read error may be behind it. This chain connects TRBV25-1 to TRBJ1-2; TRBD1 matches 10 bases. Germline values: CDR1 MGHDK, CDR2 SYGVNS. This CDR3 contains 14 residues. DNA of the CDR3: TGTGCCAGCAGTGGGACGACAGGGGGCTCCTCTCCATTCTTC. Its protein is CASSGTTGGSSPFF.

This clone has just a few counts. This chain joins TRBV6-6 and TRBJ2-2; 11 nucleotides line up with TRBD2. V lost 2 bases and J lost 6; bases outside the gene matches: 2. CDR3 length equals 15 residues. Germline CDR1 MNHNY, CDR2 SVGAGI (reference sequence). The CDR3 protein is CASSYTSGGSGELFF. CDR3 sequence (DNA): TGTGCCAGCAGTTACACTAGCGGGGGTTCCGGGGAGCTGTTTTTT.

This clone was picked up a small number of times. This chain connects TRBV19 to TRBJ1-1; D possibly corresponds to TRBD1 (6 bases). V lost 3 bases, J lost 0 bases, and 11 bases lay in between. Germline V CDR1 and CDR2: LNHDA, SQIVND (reference sequence). CDR3 length equals 15 residues. CDR3 amino acids: CASSIDRPMNTEAFF. The CDR3 DNA sequence: TGTGCCAGTAGTATTGACAGGCCGATGAACACTGAAGCTTTCTTT.

This sequence joins TRBV29-1 and TRBJ2-5; 16 nucleotides line up with TRBD2. The CDR3 is 16 residues long. CDR1 is SQVTM, CDR2 ANQGSEA, per germline. Unmatched junction bases numbered 9, after V lost 6 bases and J lost 5 bases. Here the CDR3 DNA reads TGCAGCGTCAGTACCGGGACTAGCGGGAGGGTCGAGACCCAGTACTTC. Translation: CSVSTGTSGRVETQYF.

The chain recombines TRBV28 with TRBJ1-2; 8 nucleotides align to TRBD1. The CDR3 sequence is 13 residues long. The germline gives CDR1 MDHEN, CDR2 SYDVKM. The trim removed 4 bases at V and 7 bases at J, leaving 5 bases unmatched. DNA for the CDR3: TGTGCCAGCAGTTCGCAGGGGGCCAGTGGCTACACCTTC. Translating gives CASSSQGASGYTF.

The chain uses TRBV5-5 and TRBJ2-1, with D possibly TRBD1 on 5 matching bases. Germline-derived CDR1 and CDR2 are SGHKS and YYEKEE (reference sequence). The V end lost 1 base, the J end lost 9 bases, and 8 bases lay between the germline ends. The CDR3 has 12 amino acids. For the CDR3, the DNA is TGTGCCAGCAGCTTGAGGGGTAGTGAGCAGTTCTTC. Protein product: CASSLRGSEQFF.

The chain is built from TRBV5-8 and TRBJ2-3; D is ambiguous. The CDR3 covers 17 residues. V was clipped by 0 bases and J by 4 bases, with 18 bases between them. Germline V CDR1 and CDR2: SGHTS, YDEGEE. CDR3 coding DNA: TGTGCCAGCAGCTTGGTGACATATATTCATTCGTCAGATACGCAGTATTTT. Amino acids: CASSLVTYIHSSDTQYF.

The chain is built from TRBV7-9 and TRBJ1-5; D is unresolved. Per germline, CDR1 SEHNR and CDR2 FQNEAQ (reference sequence). The CDR3 runs 15 residues. V shed 1 base and J shed 11 bases, with 18 bases lying between them. DNA for the CDR3: TGTGCCAGCAGCTTAGGTTCGACAAGTCCCACGGCCCAGCATTTT. It codes for CASSLGSTSPTAQHF.

The V and J genes are TRBV2 and TRBJ2-3; 7 bases fit TRBD2. Losses at the gene ends were 5 bases for V and 5 bases for J; bases not matched to a gene: 7. CDR1 and CDR2 from the germline V gene are SNHLY and FYNNEI. The CDR3 covers 14 residues. CDR3 in DNA: TGTGCCAGCAGTCTAGCGGCCGAGATAGATACGCAGTATTTT. Translated, it gives CASSLAAEIDTQYF.

The rearrangement links TRBV2 to TRBJ2-4, with D perhaps TRBD1 (6 bases). Per germline, CDR1 SNHLY and CDR2 FYNNEI. The CDR3 is 16 residues long. Trimming took off 4 bases at V and 8 bases at J, with 21 bases between the two ends. CDR3 sequence (DNA): TGTGCCAGCAGTGGACCGGACAGTCCGGCGGGCGACATTCAGTACTTC. Its protein is CASSGPDSPAGDIQYF.

The CDR3, as DNA: TGCGCCAGCAGCGGGCTGACAGGGGGCAGGACCGGGGAGCTGTTTTTT. Its protein is CASSGLTGGRTGELFF. The gene calls are TRBV5-1 and TRBJ2-2; TRBD1 agrees at 10 bases. With V trimmed by 4 bases and J by 5 bases, 8 bases remained unmatched. Germline V CDR1 and CDR2: SGHRS, YFSETQ. The CDR3 extends over 16 amino acids.